This entry features one T cell receptor beta chain sequence. This clone's antigen is unknown. Within one base of it there is no much larger clone, and no base qualities were kept. Its CDR3 holds 15 amino acids, cysteine through phenylalanine. Only the CDR3 part of the read is kept: 45 bases, read in frame from the first base. Trimming removed 4 bases from V and 3 bases from J; the gene matches leave 4 bases unexplained. Reading the germline V gene gives CDR1 SNHLY and CDR2 FYNNEI. These data come from a study of Ad26.COV2.S vaccination and SARS-CoV-2 variants listed by TCRdb under 2021. The study in broad terms: Vaccine-arm donors were drawn from COV1001, a multicentre, randomized, double-blind, placebo-controlled phase I-IIa trial of Ad26.COV2.S in healthy adults. Dosing of Ad26.COV2.S was intramuscular, at either 5x10^10 or 1x10^11 viral particles, delivered as one shot or as two shots spaced 56 days apart. TCRbeta repertoire sequencing served as the tool for gauging how specific and how broad the SARS-CoV-2-reactive T cell receptors were following Ad26.COV2.S vaccination. A total of around 32 samples were included in the TCR-sequenced set, comprising some 20 Ad26.COV2.S vaccine recipients, 5 placebo recipients and 8 SARS-CoV-2 convalescent individuals. Trial participants were randomized into five groups of five, in which low-dose or high-dose Ad26.COV2.S was given once or twice, or placebo was given on both occasions. Blinding of investigators to trial group allocation was maintained during experiments and outcome assessment.

The treatment or condition label for this specimen denotes: roughly 20 received Ad26.COV2.S at low or high dose, single or two shots; about five received placebo; per-sample allocation not given. Repertoires of vaccine and placebo recipients were sequenced from samples taken on day 63 after the first injection. Cohort 1b enrolled some 25 adults aged 18-55 years at a single site in Boston, USA, between 29 July and 7 August 2020. Ad26.COV2.S was a replication-incompetent adenovirus type 26 vector expressing a prefusion-stabilized SARS-CoV-2 spike protein from the original Wuhan strain. The investigation overall reported the following: Vaccine and placebo recipients had comparable non-spike TCR breadth, which fits with the vaccine containing only spike. The authors noted that total T cell responses may have been underestimated by the TCR breadth and depth analyses. The study lacked the statistical power to compare responses across vaccine doses or regimens. After vaccination, substantial breadth of spike-specific CD8+ and CD4+ T cell responses was reported. Compared with placebo recipients, Ad26.COV2.S recipients showed higher spike-specific TCR breadth (P = 0.0014).

TCRbeta CDR3 regions were sequenced with the immunoSEQ Assay. After extraction, genomic DNA underwent amplification by bias-controlled multiplex PCR, followed by high-throughput sequencing. As for the authors' bioinformatics: Collapsing and filtering of sequences were performed to quantify the absolute abundance of each unique TCRbeta CDR3 region. T cell fraction was estimated by normalization of TCRbeta template counts to usable DNA, with usable DNA being measured through amplification of reference genes present in all nucleated cells. Repertoire TCRs were annotated as SARS-CoV-2-specific by exact matching of V gene, CDR3 amino acid sequence and J gene to a known reactive TCR set. The reference SARS-CoV-2 TCR set was obtained from MIRA and was filtered for enrichment in COVID-19-positive ImmuneCODE repertoires, whereby public or cross-reactive TCRs were removed. Based on the MIRA antigens, annotated TCRs were further analysed at the level of specific ORF or position within ORF. Depth was the summed frequency of annotated unique rearrangements, while breadth was defined as annotated unique rearrangements over total unique productive rearrangements. Two-sided Wilcoxon rank-sum tests were used to compare TCR breadth between groups. As stored in TCRdb, this immuneACCESS dataset retains in-frame rearrangements with V and J assigned. A fraction of the clones does not appear; measured against another copy, unresolved V genes explain less than half of the discrepancy, and the remainder lacks a known reason. V, J and clone size are taken as reported in that table, and D and trimming were inferred from the DNA itself. The sample table contains about 400,000 clones; only one count was recorded for about four fifths of them. The ten largest make up roughly 7.4% of the sample.

This chain is built from TRBV2 and TRBJ2-7, and TRBD2 matches 12 of the central bases. This material consisted of peripheral blood, taken in a trial of Ad26.COV2.S vaccine versus placebo. This TCR came from a person aged 18-60 years who received the Ad26.COV2.S COVID-19 vaccine or a placebo. The DNA is TGTGCCAGCAGTGGGAGACTAGCGGGGGTCTACGAGCAGTACTTC. This yields the protein CASSGRLAGVYEQYF.